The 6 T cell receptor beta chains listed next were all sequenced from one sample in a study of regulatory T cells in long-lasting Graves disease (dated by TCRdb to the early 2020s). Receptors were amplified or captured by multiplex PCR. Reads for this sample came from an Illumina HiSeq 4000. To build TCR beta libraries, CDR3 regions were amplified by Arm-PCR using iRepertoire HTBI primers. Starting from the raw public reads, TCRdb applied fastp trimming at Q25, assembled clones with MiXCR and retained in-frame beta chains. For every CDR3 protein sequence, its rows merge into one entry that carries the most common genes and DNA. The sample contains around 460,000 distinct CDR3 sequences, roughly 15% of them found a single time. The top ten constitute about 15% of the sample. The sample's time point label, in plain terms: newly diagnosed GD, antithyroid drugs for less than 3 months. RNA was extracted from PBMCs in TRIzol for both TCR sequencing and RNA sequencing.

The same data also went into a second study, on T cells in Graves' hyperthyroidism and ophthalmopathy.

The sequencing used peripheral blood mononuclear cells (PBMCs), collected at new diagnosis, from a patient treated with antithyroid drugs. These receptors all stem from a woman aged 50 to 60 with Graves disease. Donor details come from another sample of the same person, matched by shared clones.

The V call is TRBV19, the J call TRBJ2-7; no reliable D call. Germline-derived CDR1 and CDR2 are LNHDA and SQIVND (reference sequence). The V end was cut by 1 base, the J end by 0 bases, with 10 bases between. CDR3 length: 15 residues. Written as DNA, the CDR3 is TGTGCCAGTAGTATAGCGGCGTCGAGCTCCTACGAGCAGTACTTC. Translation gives CASSIAASSSYEQYF.

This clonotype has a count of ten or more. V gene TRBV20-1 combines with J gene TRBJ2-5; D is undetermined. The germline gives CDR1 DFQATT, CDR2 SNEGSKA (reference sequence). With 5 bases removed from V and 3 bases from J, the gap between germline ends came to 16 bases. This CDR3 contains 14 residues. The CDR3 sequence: CSAPGPSLEETQYF. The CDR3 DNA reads TGCAGTGCTCCTGGGCCCTCCCTTGAAGAGACCCAGTACTTC.

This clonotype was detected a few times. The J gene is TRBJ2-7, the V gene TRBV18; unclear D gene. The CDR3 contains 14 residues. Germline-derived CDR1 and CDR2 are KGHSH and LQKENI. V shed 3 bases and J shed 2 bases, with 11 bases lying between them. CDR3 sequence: CASSPSRTPYEQYF. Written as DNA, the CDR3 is TGTGCCAGCTCACCGTCCCGTACCCCCTACGAGCAGTACTTC.

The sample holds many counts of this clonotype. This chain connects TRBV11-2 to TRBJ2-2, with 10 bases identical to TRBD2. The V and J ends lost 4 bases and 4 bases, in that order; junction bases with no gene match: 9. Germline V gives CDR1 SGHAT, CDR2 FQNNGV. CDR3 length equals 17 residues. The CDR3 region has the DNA TGTGCCAGCAGCTCTCCTTTAGCGGGAGGCGTCACCGGGGAGCTGTTTTTT. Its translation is CASSSPLAGGVTGELFF. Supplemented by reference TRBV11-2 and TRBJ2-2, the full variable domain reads EAGVAQSPRYKIIEKRQSVAFWCNPISGHATLYWYQQILGQGPKLLIQFQNNGVVDDSQLPKDRFSAERLKGVDSTLKIQPAKLEDSAVYLCASSSPLAGGVTGELFFGEGSRLTVL.

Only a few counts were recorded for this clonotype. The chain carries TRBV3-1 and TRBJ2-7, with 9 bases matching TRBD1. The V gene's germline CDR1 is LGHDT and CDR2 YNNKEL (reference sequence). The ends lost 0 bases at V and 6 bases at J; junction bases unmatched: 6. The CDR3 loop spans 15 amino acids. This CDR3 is CASSQDPGQGSEQYF. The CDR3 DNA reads TGTGCCAGCAGCCAAGATCCCGGACAGGGGAGCGAGCAGTACTTC.

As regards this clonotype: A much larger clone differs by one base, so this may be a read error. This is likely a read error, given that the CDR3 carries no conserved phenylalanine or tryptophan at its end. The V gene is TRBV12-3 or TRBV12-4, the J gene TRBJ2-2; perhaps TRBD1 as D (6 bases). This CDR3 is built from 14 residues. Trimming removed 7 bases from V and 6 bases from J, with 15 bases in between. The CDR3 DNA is TGTGCCAGCAACCTACAGGGTGTAGCCGGGGAGCTGTTTTCT. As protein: CASNLQGVAGELFS.